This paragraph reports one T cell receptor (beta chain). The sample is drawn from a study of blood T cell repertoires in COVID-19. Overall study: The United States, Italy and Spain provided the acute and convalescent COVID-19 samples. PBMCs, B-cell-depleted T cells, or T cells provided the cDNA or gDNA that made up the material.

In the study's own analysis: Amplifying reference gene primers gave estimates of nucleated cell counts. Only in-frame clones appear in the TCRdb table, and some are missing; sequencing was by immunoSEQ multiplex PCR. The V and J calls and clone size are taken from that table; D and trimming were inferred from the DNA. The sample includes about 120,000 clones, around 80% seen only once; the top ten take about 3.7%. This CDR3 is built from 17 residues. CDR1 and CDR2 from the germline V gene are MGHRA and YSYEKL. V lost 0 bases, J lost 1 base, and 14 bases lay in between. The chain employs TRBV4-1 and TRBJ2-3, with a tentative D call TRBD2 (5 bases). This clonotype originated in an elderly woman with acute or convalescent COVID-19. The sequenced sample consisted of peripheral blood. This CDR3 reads CASSQEGRGLGTDTQYF. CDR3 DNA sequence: TGCGCCAGCAGCCAAGAAGGTCGGGGATTGGGCACAGATACGCAGTATTTT.